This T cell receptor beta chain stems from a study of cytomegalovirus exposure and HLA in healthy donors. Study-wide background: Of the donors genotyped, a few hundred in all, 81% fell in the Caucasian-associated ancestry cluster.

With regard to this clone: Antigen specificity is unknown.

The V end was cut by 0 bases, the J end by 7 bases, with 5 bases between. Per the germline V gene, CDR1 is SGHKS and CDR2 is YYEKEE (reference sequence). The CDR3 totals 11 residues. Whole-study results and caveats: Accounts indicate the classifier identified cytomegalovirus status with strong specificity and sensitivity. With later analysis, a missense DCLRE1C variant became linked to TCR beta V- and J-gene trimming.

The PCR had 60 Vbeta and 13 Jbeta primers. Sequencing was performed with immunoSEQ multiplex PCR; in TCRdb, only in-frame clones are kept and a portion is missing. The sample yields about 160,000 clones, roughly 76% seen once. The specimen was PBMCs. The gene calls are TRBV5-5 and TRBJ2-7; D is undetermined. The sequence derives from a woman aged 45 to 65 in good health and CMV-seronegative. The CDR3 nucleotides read TGTGCCAGCAGCTTGGTTCAGGAGCAGTACTTC. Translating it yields CASSLVQEQYF.